This entry describes one T cell receptor (beta chain). This specimen belongs to a study of ipilimumab plus nivolumab after autologous stem cell transplantation. Ipilimumab, 1 mg/kg, started 14 to 28 days after autologous transplant. Patients received nivolumab 3 mg/kg at weeks 1, 4, 7, 10, then fortnightly to week 26. The assay was immunoSEQ multiplex PCR, and TCRdb's table has in-frame clones only and misses some. The table lists roughly 9,700 clones, just under 80% of them singletons. V lost 10 bases and J lost 2, with 11 bases in between. Germline assignment: CDR1 MNHEY and CDR2 SVGAGI. The CDR3 has 12 amino acids.

This clonotype originated in a male donor with diffuse large B-cell lymphoma. V gene TRBV6-5 combines with J gene TRBJ2-5, with D unclear. The sample was PBMCs, taken in a trial of ipilimumab plus nivolumab as post-transplant consolidation. Here the CDR3 reads CATLDIQETQYF. CDR3 sequence (DNA): TGTGCCACCCTCGACATACAAGAGACCCAGTACTTC.